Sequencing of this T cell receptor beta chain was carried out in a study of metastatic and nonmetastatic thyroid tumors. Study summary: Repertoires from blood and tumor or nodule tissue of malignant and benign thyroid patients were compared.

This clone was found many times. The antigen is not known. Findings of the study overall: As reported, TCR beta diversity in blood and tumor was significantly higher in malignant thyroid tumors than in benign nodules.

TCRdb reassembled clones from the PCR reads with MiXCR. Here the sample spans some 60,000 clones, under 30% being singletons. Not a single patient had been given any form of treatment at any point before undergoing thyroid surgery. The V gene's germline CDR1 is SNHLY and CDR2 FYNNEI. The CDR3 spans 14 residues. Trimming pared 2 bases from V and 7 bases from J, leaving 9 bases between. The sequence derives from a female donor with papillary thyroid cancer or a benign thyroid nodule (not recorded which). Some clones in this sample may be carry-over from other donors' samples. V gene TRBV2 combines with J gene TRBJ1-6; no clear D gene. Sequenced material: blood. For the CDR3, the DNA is TGTGCCAGCAGTGAATACGGCGAAAATTCACCCCTCCACTTT. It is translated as CASSEYGENSPLHF.